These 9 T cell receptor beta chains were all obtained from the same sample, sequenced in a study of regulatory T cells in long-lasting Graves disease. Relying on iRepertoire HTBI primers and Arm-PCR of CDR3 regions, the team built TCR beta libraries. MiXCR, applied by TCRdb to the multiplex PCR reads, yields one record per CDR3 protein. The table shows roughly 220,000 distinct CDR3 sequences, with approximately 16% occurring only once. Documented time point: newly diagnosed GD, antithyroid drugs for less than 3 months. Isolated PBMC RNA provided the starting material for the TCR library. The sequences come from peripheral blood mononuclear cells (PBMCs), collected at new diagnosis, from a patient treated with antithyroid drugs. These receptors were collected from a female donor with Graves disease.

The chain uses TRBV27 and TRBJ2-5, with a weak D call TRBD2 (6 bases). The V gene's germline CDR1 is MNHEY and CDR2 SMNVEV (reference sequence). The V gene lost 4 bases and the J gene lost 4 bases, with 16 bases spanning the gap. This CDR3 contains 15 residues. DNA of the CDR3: TGTGCCAGCAGTTCGGTGGGACTTTCGGGAGAGACCCAGTACTTC. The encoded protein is CASSSVGLSGETQYF.

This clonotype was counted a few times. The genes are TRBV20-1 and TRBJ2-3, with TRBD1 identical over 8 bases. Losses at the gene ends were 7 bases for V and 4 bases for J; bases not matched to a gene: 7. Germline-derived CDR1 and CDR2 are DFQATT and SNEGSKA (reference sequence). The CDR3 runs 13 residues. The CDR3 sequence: CSVSAGGADTQYF. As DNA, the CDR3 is TGCAGTGTTAGTGCAGGGGGCGCAGATACGCAGTATTTT.

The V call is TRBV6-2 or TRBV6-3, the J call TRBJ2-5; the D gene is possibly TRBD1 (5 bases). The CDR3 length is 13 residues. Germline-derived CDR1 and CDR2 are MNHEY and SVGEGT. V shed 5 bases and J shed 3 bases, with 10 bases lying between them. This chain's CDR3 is CASSEGVEETQYF. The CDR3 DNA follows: TGTGCCAGCAGTGAAGGGGTAGAAGAGACCCAGTACTTC.

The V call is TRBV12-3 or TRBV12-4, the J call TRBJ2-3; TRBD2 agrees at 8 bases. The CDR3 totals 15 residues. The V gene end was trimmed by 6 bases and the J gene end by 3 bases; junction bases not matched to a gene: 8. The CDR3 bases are TGTGCCAGCAGCCGAGCGGGAGACAGGACAGATACGCAGTATTTT. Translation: CASSRAGDRTDTQYF.

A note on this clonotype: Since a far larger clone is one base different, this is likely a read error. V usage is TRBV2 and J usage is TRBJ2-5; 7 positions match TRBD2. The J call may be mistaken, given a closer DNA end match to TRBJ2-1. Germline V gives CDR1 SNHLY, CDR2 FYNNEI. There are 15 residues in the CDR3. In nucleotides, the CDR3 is TGTGCCAGCAGTACCCCGGGGAGGGGCTACAATGAGCAGTTCTTC. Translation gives CASSTPGRGYNEQFF.

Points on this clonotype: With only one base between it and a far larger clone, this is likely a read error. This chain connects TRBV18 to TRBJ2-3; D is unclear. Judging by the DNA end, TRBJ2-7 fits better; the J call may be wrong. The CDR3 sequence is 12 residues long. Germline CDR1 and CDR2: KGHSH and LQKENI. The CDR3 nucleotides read TGTGCCAGCTCACCAACGTCCGGGGAGCAGTACTTC. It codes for CASSPTSGEQYF.

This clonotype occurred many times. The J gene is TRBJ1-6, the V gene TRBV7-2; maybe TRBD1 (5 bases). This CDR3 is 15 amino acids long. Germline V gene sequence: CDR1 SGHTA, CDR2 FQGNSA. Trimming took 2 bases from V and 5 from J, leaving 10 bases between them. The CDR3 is CASSLPGADNSPLHF. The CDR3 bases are TGTGCCAGCAGCTTACCTGGGGCGGATAATTCACCCCTCCACTTT.

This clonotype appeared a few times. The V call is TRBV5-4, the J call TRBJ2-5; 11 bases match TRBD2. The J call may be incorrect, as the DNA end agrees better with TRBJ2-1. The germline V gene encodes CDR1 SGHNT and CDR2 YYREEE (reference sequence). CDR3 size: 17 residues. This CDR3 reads CASSDSGRAGSYNEQFF. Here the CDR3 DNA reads TGTGCCAGCAGCGATAGCGGGAGGGCCGGCTCCTACAATGAGCAGTTCTTC.

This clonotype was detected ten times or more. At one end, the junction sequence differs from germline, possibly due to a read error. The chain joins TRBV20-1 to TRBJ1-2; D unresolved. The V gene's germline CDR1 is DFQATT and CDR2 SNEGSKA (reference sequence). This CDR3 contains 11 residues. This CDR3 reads CSVLAFHGYTF. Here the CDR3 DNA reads TGTAGCGTCCTAGCTTTTCATGGCTACACCTTC.